The rows below give T cell receptor beta chains drawn from one sample of a study of T cells after yellow fever vaccination. TCRdb called the 5' RACE reads again in MiXCR, with one record for every CDR3 protein. The table lists 25,000 to 30,000 distinct CDR3 sequences, 5% to 6% of them singletons. The sequencing here drew on CD8+ T cells sorted from PBMCs, taken 10 days after the yellow fever booster vaccination. These TCRs come from a man younger than 45 who received the YFV17D yellow fever vaccine. Each CDR3 is given with its conserved first and last residue. The D gene is left open where the match is weak. Part of the rows lack a size; the others show once, few, many or a class for expanded clones.

CDR3: CASSPGLEDNEQFF; DNA: TGTGCCAGCAGCCCGGGACTAGAAGACAATGAGCAGTTCTTC; V: TRBV7-6; D: TRBD2; size: many; J: TRBJ2-1
CDR3: CASTYGTGNTEAFF; DNA: TGTGCCAGCACCTACGGGACAGGAAACACTGAAGCTTTCTTT; V: TRBV3-1; D: TRBD1; size: many; J: TRBJ1-1
CDR3: CASSQLWVTEAFF; DNA: TGTGCCAGCAGCCAACTTTGGGTAACTGAAGCTTTCTTT; V: TRBV3-1; D: NA; size: many; J: TRBJ1-1
CDR3: CASRGVGLKLSYEQYF; DNA: TGTGCCAGCAGGGGAGTGGGACTAAAACTCTCCTACGAGCAGTACTTC; V: TRBV28; D: TRBD2; size: NA; J: TRBJ2-7
CDR3: CSVEAGQGYEQYF; DNA: TGCAGCGTTGAAGCGGGACAGGGCTACGAGCAGTACTTC; V: TRBV29-1; D: TRBD1; size: many; J: TRBJ2-7
CDR3: CASSLGTSGWETQYF; DNA: TGTGCCAGCAGCCTCGGGACTAGCGGGTGGGAGACCCAGTACTTC; V: TRBV5-6; D: TRBD2; size: NA; J: TRBJ2-5
CDR3: CSVFHGELFF; DNA: TGCAGCGTATTCCACGGGGAGCTGTTTTTT; V: TRBV29-1; D: NA; size: many; J: TRBJ2-2
CDR3: CASSLYMWGQFF; DNA: TGTGCCAGCAGTTTATATATGTGGGGACAGTTCTTC; V: TRBV28; D: NA; size: many; J: TRBJ2-1
CDR3: CASSLAPDNEQFF; DNA: TGCGCCAGCAGCTTGGCACCAGACAATGAGCAGTTCTTC; V: TRBV5-1; D: NA; size: many; J: TRBJ2-1
CDR3: CASSQGLGANVLTF; DNA: TGCGCCAGCAGCCAGGGCCTCGGGGCCAACGTCCTGACTTTC; V: TRBV4-1; D: NA; size: many; J: TRBJ2-6
CDR3: CASSISGQGEFF; DNA: TGTGCCAGTAGTATATCTGGACAGGGTGAGTTCTTC; V: TRBV19; D: TRBD1; size: many; J: TRBJ2-1
CDR3: CASSPPTGEVAEAFF; DNA: TGTGCCAGCTCACCACCGACAGGGGAGGTGGCTGAAGCTTTCTTT; V: TRBV18; D: TRBD1; size: many; J: TRBJ1-1
CDR3: CASSYGLAGGEQYF; DNA: TGTGCCAGCAGTTACGGCCTAGCGGGTGGCGAGCAGTACTTC; V: TRBV6-5; D: TRBD2; size: many; J: TRBJ2-7
CDR3: CSAPLAGVNYNEQFF; DNA: TGCAGTGCTCCCCTAGCGGGAGTTAACTACAATGAGCAGTTCTTC; V: TRBV20-1; D: TRBD2; size: many; J: TRBJ2-1
CDR3: CASSIMGPTDTQYF; DNA: TGTGCCAGCAGCATCATGGGGCCAACAGATACGCAGTATTTT; V: TRBV27; D: NA; size: many; J: TRBJ2-3
CDR3: CASRLGLAGYNEQFF; DNA: TGTGCCAGCAGATTGGGACTAGCGGGGTACAATGAGCAGTTCTTC; V: TRBV6-2/TRBV6-3; D: TRBD2; size: many; J: TRBJ2-1
CDR3: CASSTLSYEQYF; DNA: TGTGCCAGCAGCACTCTCTCCTACGAGCAGTACTTC; V: TRBV7-9; D: NA; size: many; J: TRBJ2-7
CDR3: CASSQVTSTYNSPLHF; DNA: TGTGCCAGCAGTCAGGTGACTAGCACCTATAATTCACCCCTCCACTTT; V: TRBV27; D: NA; size: many; J: TRBJ1-6
CDR3: CSAGGEVAGVVYEQYF; DNA: TGCAGCGCCGGCGGGGAGGTAGCGGGAGTTGTCTACGAGCAGTACTTC; V: TRBV29-1; D: TRBD2; size: many; J: TRBJ2-7
CDR3: CASRGLAGARGDEQFF; DNA: TGTGCCAGCAGGGGACTAGCGGGAGCGAGAGGCGATGAGCAGTTCTTC; V: TRBV25-1; D: TRBD2; size: many; J: TRBJ2-1
CDR3: CASSLAMGNEQFF; DNA: TGTGCCAGCAGTTTAGCTATGGGCAATGAGCAGTTCTTC; V: TRBV12-3/TRBV12-4; D: NA; size: many; J: TRBJ2-1
CDR3: CASSPGSPNEQFF; DNA: TGTGCCAGCAGCCCCGGCAGCCCCAATGAGCAGTTCTTC; V: TRBV11-2; D: NA; size: many; J: TRBJ2-1
CDR3: CASSFAGQTYEQYF; DNA: TGTGCCAGCAGTTTCGCGGGACAGACCTACGAGCAGTACTTC; V: TRBV28; D: NA; size: many; J: TRBJ2-7
CDR3: CASGQTDTQYF; DNA: TGTGCCAGCGGGCAGACAGATACGCAGTATTTT; V: TRBV12-3/TRBV12-4; D: NA; size: many; J: TRBJ2-3
CDR3: CSVELEGLNTEAFF; DNA: TGCAGCGTTGAACTCGAGGGATTGAACACTGAAGCTTTCTTT; V: TRBV29-1; D: NA; size: many; J: TRBJ1-1
CDR3: CASSPTSGAGGRTDTQYF; DNA: TGTGCCAGCAGCCCAACCTCCGGGGCGGGAGGGCGTACAGATACGCAGTATTTT; V: TRBV11-3; D: TRBD2; size: many; J: TRBJ2-3
CDR3: CASTQGGVGLAGVSYNEQFF; DNA: TGTGCCTCCACCCAAGGGGGAGTAGGACTAGCGGGCGTTTCCTACAATGAGCAGTTCTTC; V: TRBV3-1; D: TRBD2; size: NA; J: TRBJ2-1
CDR3: CASSSTYPREAFF; DNA: TGTGCCAGCAGTTCCACCTACCCACGGGAAGCTTTCTTT; V: TRBV27; D: NA; size: many; J: TRBJ1-1
CDR3: CASSPYSDTQYF; DNA: TGTGCCAGCAGCCCCTACTCAGATACGCAGTATTTT; V: TRBV9; D: NA; size: many; J: TRBJ2-3
CDR3: CASGPVTYEQYF; DNA: TGTGCCAGCGGACCAGTTACCTACGAGCAGTACTTC; V: TRBV12-3/TRBV12-4; D: NA; size: many; J: TRBJ2-7
CDR3: CASSVGGDSGRYIQYF; DNA: TGTGCCAGCAGCGTTGGCGGGGATTCCGGGAGGTACATTCAGTACTTC; V: TRBV9; D: TRBD2; size: many; J: TRBJ2-4
CDR3: CASCPPYPISRAYNEQFF; DNA: TGTGCCTCCTGCCCGCCCTACCCGATATCGCGCGCCTACAATGAGCAGTTCTTC; V: TRBV3-1; D: NA; size: once; J: TRBJ2-1
CDR3: CASSVGGGGPTFF; DNA: TGTGCCAGCAGCGTAGGTGGGGGCGGGCCGACTTTCTTT; V: TRBV9; D: NA; size: many; J: TRBJ1-1
CDR3: CASSLVHGGSYEQYF; DNA: TGTGCCAGCAGCTTAGTCCACGGAGGCTCCTACGAGCAGTACTTC; V: TRBV7-9; D: NA; size: many; J: TRBJ2-7
CDR3: CAISEAKNTEAFF; DNA: TGTGCCATCAGTGAGGCGAAGAACACTGAAGCTTTCTTT; V: TRBV10-3; D: NA; size: many; J: TRBJ1-1
CDR3: CSVEGGRVAYNEQFF; DNA: TGCAGCGTTGAAGGGGGCAGGGTGGCCTACAATGAGCAGTTCTTC; V: TRBV29-1; D: NA; size: many; J: TRBJ2-1
CDR3: CASSLAGLYEQYF; DNA: TGTGCCAGCAGCTTAGCGGGCCTTTACGAGCAGTACTTC; V: TRBV11-2; D: NA; size: many; J: TRBJ2-7
CDR3: CASSQPGQRFEAFF; DNA: TGTGCCAGCAGCCAGCCGGGACAGAGATTCGAAGCTTTCTTT; V: TRBV14; D: TRBD1; size: many; J: TRBJ1-1
CDR3: CASSSNDRDYYEQYF; DNA: TGTGCCAGCAGCTCAAACGACAGGGATTACTACGAGCAGTACTTC; V: TRBV7-9; D: TRBD1; size: many; J: TRBJ2-7
CDR3: CASSFMGVNTEAFF; DNA: TGTGCCAGCAGCTTTATGGGGGTGAACACTGAAGCTTTCTTT; V: TRBV7-2; D: NA; size: many; J: TRBJ1-1
CDR3: CASSYGRGYEQYF; DNA: TGTGCCAGCAGTTACGGCAGGGGATACGAGCAGTACTTC; V: TRBV6-5; D: NA; size: many; J: TRBJ2-7